This is a list of T cell receptor beta chains from one sample in a study of blood T cells in healthy people across ages. Via MiXCR, TCRdb re-called the 5' RACE reads, giving one row per CDR3 protein. In the table there are fewer than 900,000 distinct CDR3 sequences, roughly 45% of which are singletons. The sequenced material came from blood. The receptors were gathered from a woman aged 60 to 75 in good health. Both conserved end residues are trimmed from each CDR3.

len	v_gene	j_gene	CDR3aa
17	TRBV7-9	TRBJ2-1	ASKFLLMGAGGSYNEQF
14	TRBV27	TRBJ1-1	ASSVGRTGLNTEAF
11	TRBV29-1	TRBJ1-1	SVKSTENTEAF
11	TRBV7-9	TRBJ2-5	ASTSEGRETQY
11	TRBV4-2	TRBJ2-1	ASSHLRGNEQF
13	TRBV5-1	TRBJ2-7	ASSLRDRGTYEQY
13	TRBV3-1	TRBJ2-1	ASSPTGSSYNEQF
11	TRBV20-1	TRBJ2-5	SAPGAYYETQY
17	TRBV27	TRBJ2-5	ASSSPDRGGGKHRNEQY
15	TRBV3-1	TRBJ2-5	ASSQTPLTSHQETQY
13	TRBV2	TRBJ1-5	ASSVWGTSNQPQH
13	TRBV28	TRBJ2-2	ASSLPGQGDGELF
10	TRBV20-1	TRBJ2-2	SARPTAGELF
11	TRBV4-2	TRBJ1-1	ASSQPGQGEAF
10	TRBV6-2/TRBV6-3	TRBJ2-7	ASSYARNEQY
16	TRBV7-3	TRBJ2-3	ASSLKGGLAGDTDTQY
13	TRBV5-6	TRBJ2-5	ASSLALLKGETQY
12	TRBV27	TRBJ2-1	ASSAPGLAGGQF
13	TRBV20-1	TRBJ2-7	SALGLAEIFNEQY
10	TRBV7-2	TRBJ2-7	ASSFEWGEQY
12	TRBV3-1	TRBJ2-1	ASTSTSGSNEQF
11	TRBV28	TRBJ1-1	ASSDSMNTEAF
11	TRBV30	TRBJ1-1	AWSWAGNTEAF
11	TRBV9	TRBJ2-3	ASRGGSTDTQY
12	TRBV25-1	TRBJ1-1	ASRGTGLFPEAF
14	TRBV27	TRBJ2-1	ASSLGLGLGENEQF
13	TRBV28	TRBJ2-3	ASSFPSGSTDTQY
11	TRBV3-1	TRBJ2-2	ASSQELPGELF
12	TRBV29-1	TRBJ1-2	SVGNVDRGYGYT
11	TRBV6-6	TRBJ2-7	ASTLRTGYEQY
11	TRBV7-9	TRBJ2-7	ASSLAAVGEQY
11	TRBV7-8	NA	ASGRVMFDEQY
13	TRBV20-1	TRBJ1-2	SAPNDRREGYGYT
13	TRBV24-1	TRBJ2-3	ATSESRGVTDTQY
10	TRBV28	TRBJ2-4	ASSRAGNIQY
12	TRBV7-3	TRBJ2-1	ASSLRSTGDEQF
13	TRBV27	TRBJ2-7	ASSLIAGGGYEQY
11	TRBV7-2	TRBJ1-4	ASSLYSREKLF
9	TRBV6-2/TRBV6-3	TRBJ2-3	ASALTDTQY
11	TRBV20-1	TRBJ1-4	SVPGQGSEKLF
11	TRBV7-8	TRBJ2-2	ASSSTHTGELF
13	TRBV7-2	TRBJ2-7	ASSLARGIGYEQY
13	TRBV27	TRBJ2-1	ASSPSWTGPNEQF
14	TRBV5-4	TRBJ2-3	ASSPEGTTPTDTQY
13	TRBV7-9	TRBJ2-1	ASSLERGLLNEQF
14	TRBV21-1	TRBJ2-1	ASSKTRARPYNEQF
11	TRBV27	TRBJ2-1	ASSWGSGNEQF
13	TRBV20-1	TRBJ1-1	SARDFQGAGTEAF
13	TRBV4-3	TRBJ2-4	ASSLGTGALNIQY
11	TRBV14	NA	ASSQILGYEQY
10	TRBV2	TRBJ2-7	AGGSDYYEQY
10	TRBV10-3	TRBJ2-5	AISTGQETQY
15	TRBV20-1	TRBJ2-1	SARGSRGWNGYNEQF
12	TRBV4-3	TRBJ2-5	ASSQGSQGETQY
15	TRBV19	NA	ASSIKGVTSRRNEQY
13	TRBV7-2	TRBJ2-5	ASSDSGSGWETQY
16	TRBV16	TRBJ1-2	ASSQSPMLANPHYGYT